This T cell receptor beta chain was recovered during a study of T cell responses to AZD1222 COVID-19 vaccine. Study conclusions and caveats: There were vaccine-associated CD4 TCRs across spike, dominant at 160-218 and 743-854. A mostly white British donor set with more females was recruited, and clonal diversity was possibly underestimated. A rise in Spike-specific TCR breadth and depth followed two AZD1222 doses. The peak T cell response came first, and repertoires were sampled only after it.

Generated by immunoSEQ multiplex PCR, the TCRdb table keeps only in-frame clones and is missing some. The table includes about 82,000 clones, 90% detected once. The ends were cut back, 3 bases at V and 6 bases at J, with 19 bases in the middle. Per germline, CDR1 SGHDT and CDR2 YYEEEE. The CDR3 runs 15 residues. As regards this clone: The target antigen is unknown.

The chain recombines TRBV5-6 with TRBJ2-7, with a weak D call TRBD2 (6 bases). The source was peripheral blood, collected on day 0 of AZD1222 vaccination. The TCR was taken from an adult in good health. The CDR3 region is CASSYLHRGRREQYF. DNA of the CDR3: TGTGCCAGCAGCTACTTGCATAGAGGGAGGCGCGAGCAGTACTTC.